This is a list of T cell receptor beta chains from one sample in a study of shared clonotypes between healthy human individuals. The repertoire was sequenced with immunoSEQ multiplex PCR; TCRdb's copy has only in-frame clones and lacks some. The repertoire holds 900,000 to 1,200,000 clones, about 80% seen once, with under 0.8% in the top ten. The sequenced material came from memory CD4+ T cells from PBMCs. These receptors all come from a man aged 18 to 35 in good health. Some clones in this sample may be carry-over from other donors' samples. Both conserved end residues are part of each CDR3. Each record gives: J gene, clone size, V gene, D gene, CDR3 protein, CDR3 DNA. The D gene is left open where the match is weak. Part of the rows lack a size; the others show once, few, many or a class for expanded clones.

>TRBJ2-3|many|TRBV4-2|TRBD2
CASSQDGTSGSDTQYF
TGTGCCAGCAGCCAAGATGGGACTAGCGGGAGCGATACGCAGTATTTT
>TRBJ1-6|-|TRBV10-3|TRBD1
CAIARDRGKGPPLHF
TGTGCCATCGCTCGGGACAGGGGTAAAGGACCACCCCTCCACTTT
>TRBJ2-5|once|TRBV4-3|TRBD2
CASSQDRGTSGGLETQYF
TGCGCCAGCAGCCAAGATCGAGGGACTAGCGGAGGCTTAGAGACCCAGTACTTC
>TRBJ1-5|-|TRBV4-2|-
CASSQGGEGNQPQHF
TGTGCCAGCAGCCAAGGGGGGGAGGGCAATCAGCCCCAGCATTTT
>TRBJ2-7|-|TRBV6-6|TRBD2
CASSSTGTSTTEQYF
TGTGCCAGCAGTTCCACCGGGACTAGCACCACCGAGCAGTACTTC
>TRBJ2-3|-|TRBV28|-
CASIPDTQYF
TGTGCCAGCATCCCAGATACGCAGTATTTT
>TRBJ1-2|once|TRBV18|TRBD1
CASSPNRGEGYTF
TGTGCCAGCTCACCAAACAGGGGAGAGGGCTACACCTTC
>TRBJ1-1|-|TRBV6-5|-
CASSSRVEVEEAFF
TGTGCCAGCAGCTCCCGGGTTGAGGTGGAGGAAGCTTTCTTT
>TRBJ2-5|-|TRBV7-6|-
CASSFFGREETQYF
TGTGCCAGCAGCTTCTTCGGACGGGAAGAGACCCAGTACTTC
>TRBJ2-5|-|TRBV28|TRBD2
CASSRGLAGAGETQYF
TGTGCCAGCAGTCGGGGACTAGCGGGAGCTGGGGAGACCCAGTACTTC
>TRBJ2-3|-|TRBV5-6|-
CASSGGRADTQYF
TGTGCCAGCAGTGGGGGGCGCGCAGATACGCAGTATTTT
>TRBJ1-1|-|TRBV2|-
CASKRTANTEAFF
TGTGCCAGCAAAAGGACAGCGAACACTGAAGCTTTCTTT
>TRBJ1-3|-|TRBV7-2|-
CASSLVPPGSSGNTIYF
TGTGCCAGCAGCTTAGTTCCTCCTGGTAGCTCTGGAAACACCATATATTTT
>TRBJ2-7|-|TRBV7-2|TRBD2
CASSSGLADTYEQYF
TGTGCCAGCAGCTCGGGACTAGCGGATACCTACGAGCAGTACTTC
>TRBJ2-1|-|TRBV11-3|TRBD2
CASSRQGGSSYNEQFF
TGTGCCAGCAGCCGCCAGGGCGGGAGCTCCTACAATGAGCAGTTCTTC